Reported below is one T cell receptor (beta chain). It was autoimmune disease history or systemic immunosuppression that excluded patients. The data stem from a study of OX40 agonist ivuxolimab in advanced cancers. With V trimmed by 4 bases and J by 2 bases, 13 bases remained unmatched. The CDR3 runs 18 residues. The germline CDR1 and CDR2 sequences are LGHNA and YSLEER. Generated by immunoSEQ multiplex PCR, the TCRdb table keeps only in-frame clones and is missing some. In the table there are about 95,000 clones, roughly nine tenths of which are singletons. The TCR was taken from an adult with an advanced solid tumor such as melanoma, head and neck, liver or kidney cancer. Material: CD4+ or CD8+ T cells sorted from blood, obtained in a trial of the OX40 agonist ivuxolimab. V usage is TRBV4-3 and J usage is TRBJ1-1; 10 bases align to TRBD1. The CDR3 DNA sequence: TGCGCCAGCAGCCCGGAAACCGGGACAGGGGAGATAAACACTGAAGCTTTCTTT. Protein sequence: CASSPETGTGEINTEAFF.